This T cell receptor (beta chain) was sequenced in a study of T cell repertoires in cytomegalovirus infection. Notes on the study in general: CMV-specific TCR beta clonotypes restricted by HLA-C dominated the ex vivo response.

CDR1 is LNHDA, CDR2 SQIVND, per germline (reference sequence). V was cut by 4 bases and J by 4 bases, with 19 bases left in between. The CDR3 is 16 amino acids. TCRdb independently ran MiXCR on the reads; one entry per CDR3 protein. The data contain roughly 700,000 distinct CDR3 sequences, around a third of them singletons. This clonotype has a single count. Its antigen is not known. The sequence came from a human donor in good health (CMV status not recorded). Some clones in this sample may be carry-over from other donors' samples. This chain links TRBV19 with TRBJ1-2; unclear D gene. The sample was cultured PBMCs, taken from culture after CMV antigen stimulation. CDR3 DNA sequence: TGTGCCAGTAGTACCCGGACGGGTGGGGATATCTATGGCTACACCTTC. It specifies CASSTRTGGDIYGYTF.